A single sample gave rise to the 21 T cell receptor beta chains below, sequenced in a study of quantifying T cell responses using KT2 cells. Study-wide background: cDNA was made from DNase-treated RNA using alpha and beta constant primers.

Each cDNA got a UMI-containing oligo ligated at its 3' end. First-round PCR used about 4 cycles and beta primers RC1.1 and RC1.2 covering TRBC1 and TRBC2. Using its own MiXCR run on the UMI-ligation and nested PCR reads, TCRdb lists one record per CDR3 protein. In the table there are approximately 57,000 distinct CDR3 sequences, 10% to 15% of which are singletons. The sample taken for sequencing was PBMCs spiked with cells of the T cell clone KT2. These TCRs come from a human donor.

The chain carries TRBV7-3 and TRBJ2-7; D unclear. The CDR3 contains 13 residues. V dropped 2 bases and J dropped 3 bases, with 8 bases sitting between them. Germline CDR1 SGHTA, CDR2 FQGTGA. The CDR3 loop reads CASSLAPGYEQYF. The CDR3 DNA follows: TGTGCCAGCAGCTTAGCCCCTGGCTACGAGCAGTACTTC.

The chain recombines TRBV2 with TRBJ2-7; a weak D match, TRBD1 (6 bases). This CDR3 region has 14 residues. Trimming stripped 8 bases from V and 5 bases from J, with 19 bases between. Per germline, CDR1 SNHLY and CDR2 FYNNEI. This CDR3 reads CASCKQGLANEQYF. The CDR3 DNA follows: TGTGCCAGCTGTAAACAGGGTTTGGCCAACGAGCAGTACTTC.

The J gene is TRBJ2-1, the V gene TRBV13; D assignment may be TRBD1 or TRBD2 (6 bases each). CDR1 and CDR2 from the germline V gene are PRHDT and FYEKMQ (reference sequence). Trimming took off 6 bases at V and 15 bases at J, with 18 bases between the two ends. The CDR3 consists of 12 residues. The CDR3 here is CASSSNREVTFF. In DNA, the CDR3 is TGTGCCAGCAGTTCCAACAGGGAGGTGACGTTCTTC.

This clonotype was seen only once. The rearrangement links TRBV14 to TRBJ2-3, with a tentative D call TRBD2 (7 bases). The ends were cut back, 4 bases at V and 6 bases at J, with 14 bases in the middle. CDR3 length: 14 amino acids. Germline loops: CDR1 SGHDN, CDR2 FVKESK. The CDR3 sequence is CASSPGGLWDTQYF. CDR3 in DNA: TGTGCCAGCAGCCCGGGGGGCCTTTGGGATACGCAGTATTTT.

V usage is TRBV5-1 and J usage is TRBJ1-2; 7 bases agree with TRBD1. The germline CDR1 and CDR2 sequences are SGHRS and YFSETQ. V dropped 4 bases and J dropped 6; count of bases not matched to a gene: 9. The CDR3 is 14 amino acids. The CDR3 sequence: CASSHHDRADGYTF. CDR3 DNA sequence: TGCGCCAGCAGCCACCACGACAGGGCTGATGGCTACACCTTC.

This clonotype was counted between two and nine times. V and J are TRBV20-1 and TRBJ2-3; 7 bases map to TRBD1. V shed 3 bases, J shed 5 bases, and the junction held 8 bases outside the gene matches. The CDR3 is 14 amino acids. Per the germline V gene, CDR1 is DFQATT and CDR2 is SNEGSKA (reference sequence). The CDR3 coding sequence is TGCAGTGCTAGCGGCAGGGGGATGCGAGATACGCAGTATTTT. This codes for CSASGRGMRDTQYF.

This clonotype was counted between two and nine times. The V gene is TRBV25-1, the J gene TRBJ2-3; 8 bases fit TRBD2. The CDR3 has 14 amino acids. V shed 5 bases, J shed 8 bases, and the junction held 9 bases outside the gene matches. Germline V gives CDR1 MGHDK, CDR2 SYGVNS. DNA for the CDR3: TGTGCCAGCAGTTTAGCGGGGACCGGTGCTACGCAGTATTTT. Residues: CASSLAGTGATQYF.

The chain employs TRBV6-2 or TRBV6-3 and TRBJ2-4; the D is unclear. In germline, CDR1 is MNHEY, CDR2 SVGEGT. Trimming stripped 8 bases from V and 4 bases from J, with 33 bases between. The CDR3 length is 20 residues. CDR3 sequence (DNA): TGTGCCAGCTACAATTTGCCGATGCACTATTCCGGGTACGGGAAAAACATTCAGTACTTC. Translation gives CASYNLPMHYSGYGKNIQYF.

V gene TRBV29-1 combines with J gene TRBJ2-3; 8 positions agree with TRBD2. The germline CDR1 and CDR2 sequences are SQVTM and ANQGSEA. V lost 4 bases and J lost 1; bases outside the gene matches: 10. The CDR3 has 16 amino acids. The CDR3 spells CSVVVSGRSGTDTQYF. The CDR3 DNA reads as TGCAGCGTTGTTGTGAGCGGGAGATCGGGCACAGATACGCAGTATTTT.

This chain joins TRBV5-5 and TRBJ1-1; 7 bases are a match to TRBD1. Germline CDR1 SGHKS, CDR2 YYEKEE (reference sequence). V gave up 3 bases and J gave up 3 bases; unmatched junction bases: 17. The CDR3 sequence is 18 residues long. The CDR3 DNA is TGTGCCAGCAGCTACTTGGGGGACAGTTACAATATCCACACTGAAGCTTTCTTT. Translation gives CASSYLGDSYNIHTEAFF.

This clonotype was detected only a few times. The V call is TRBV20-1, the J call TRBJ2-3; either TRBD1 or TRBD2 may fit D (5 bases each). The CDR3 has 16 residues. The germline V gene has CDR1 DFQATT and CDR2 SNEGSKA (reference sequence). V was pared by 5 bases and J by 2 bases, with 20 bases between. CDR3 residues: CSASPGQGSSTDTQYF. CDR3 DNA: TGCAGTGCTTCCCCGGGGCAGGGATCTTCCACAGATACGCAGTATTTT.

This rearrangement joins TRBV13 to TRBJ2-1, with 7 bases identical to TRBD2. Germline V gene sequence: CDR1 PRHDT, CDR2 FYEKMQ (reference sequence). The CDR3 spans 16 residues. The J segment lost 9 bases and the V segment lost 0 bases, leaving 11 bases of the junction unmatched. The CDR3 DNA sequence: TGTGCCAGCAGCTTAGGCGGACTAGGTAGTTTTCGTGAGCAGTTCTTC. It translates to CASSLGGLGSFREQFF.

This clonotype was seen ten or more times. The V call is TRBV6-5, the J call TRBJ2-1; D remains unclear. V shed 6 bases and J shed 0 bases, with 6 bases lying between them. Per germline, CDR1 MNHEY and CDR2 SVGAGI. This CDR3 is built from 13 residues. CDR3 protein: CASSISSYNEQFF. For the CDR3, the DNA is TGTGCCAGCAGCATCAGCTCCTACAATGAGCAGTTCTTC.

This clonotype was counted only a few times. V usage is TRBV11-2 and J usage is TRBJ1-2; possible D gene TRBD1, 6 bases. This CDR3 has 15 residues. Germline lookup yields CDR1 SGHAT and CDR2 FQNNGV. The germline V and J ends were trimmed by 4 bases and 2 bases, with 14 bases remaining between them. DNA for the CDR3: TGTGCCAGCAGCTCTCGGACAGAGGCGAACTATGGCTACACCTTC. Its translation: CASSSRTEANYGYTF.

This clonotype has just a few counts. This sequence joins TRBV4-2 and TRBJ2-7, with 10 bases aligning to TRBD1. Germline trimming cut 3 bases from V and 7 bases from J; bases unmatched to any gene: 6. This CDR3 has 14 amino acids. Germline V gene data show CDR1 as LGHNA and CDR2 as YNFKEQ. The CDR3 region is CASSQGTGAREQYF. The CDR3 DNA follows: TGTGCCAGCAGCCAGGGGACAGGGGCTCGTGAGCAGTACTTC.

CDR3 sequence reads: CSVDRTGGGEQFF. In DNA form, the CDR3 reads TGCAGCGTTGATAGGACAGGGGGCGGCGAGCAGTTCTTC. The rearrangement joins TRBV29-1 to TRBJ2-1; 11 bases line up with TRBD1. The CDR3 runs to 13 residues. Germline V CDR1 and CDR2: SQVTM, ANQGSEA. V lost 3 bases to trimming and J lost 10 bases; unmatched junction nucleotides: 5.

This clonotype was observed a few times. The chain uses TRBV18 and TRBJ1-1; D possibly corresponds to TRBD1 (5 bases). The V end was cut by 3 bases, the J end by 2 bases, with 7 bases between. Germline V gene sequence: CDR1 KGHSH, CDR2 LQKENI. CDR3 length: 13 residues. CDR3 in DNA: TGTGCCAGCTCACCGGGGGGAAACACTGAAGCTTTCTTT. It codes for CASSPGGNTEAFF.

This clonotype was seen ten or more times. The rearrangement joins TRBV12-5 to TRBJ2-2; no firm D call. The CDR3 sequence is 15 residues long. Trimming took 2 bases from V and 3 from J, leaving 10 bases between them. CDR1 is LGHNT and CDR2 is FRNRAP in the germline V gene. The CDR3 reads CASGLRKKDTGELFF. The CDR3 DNA follows: TGTGCTAGTGGTTTGAGGAAGAAGGACACCGGGGAGCTGTTTTTT.

The rearrangement joins TRBV25-1 to TRBJ1-1; a weak D match, TRBD1 (5 bases). This CDR3 comprises 16 residues. Germline CDR1 MGHDK, CDR2 SYGVNS. V was trimmed by 2 bases and J by 5 bases, leaving 18 bases between them. The CDR3 sequence: CASSEKAGQGKTEAFF. CDR3 nucleotide sequence: TGTGCCAGCAGTGAAAAAGCTGGCCAGGGTAAGACTGAAGCTTTCTTT.

The chain carries TRBV20-1 and TRBJ2-7; D is possibly TRBD1 (6 bases). This CDR3 is built from 18 residues. Looked up from germline, CDR1 is DFQATT and CDR2 is SNEGSKA (reference sequence). The ends were cut back, 2 bases at V and 3 bases at J, with 26 bases in the middle. CDR3 sequence reads: CSARSSLETGRGYYEQYF. The DNA for the CDR3 is TGCAGTGCTAGATCTTCTTTAGAGACAGGTCGAGGGTACTACGAGCAGTACTTC.

The chain combines TRBV6-4 with TRBJ2-2; TRBD1 matches at 10 bases. The CDR3 covers 16 residues. J lost 4 bases, V lost 0 bases, and 2 bases had no gene match. Germline CDR1 MRHNA, CDR2 SNTAGT. The CDR3 reads CASSDSTGGITGELFF. For the CDR3, the DNA is TGTGCCAGCAGTGACTCGACAGGGGGCATCACCGGGGAGCTGTTTTTT.